These T cell receptor beta chains were read from a single sample in a study of identical twins. One entry per CDR3 protein results from TCRdb running MiXCR on the 5' RACE reads. The table shows some 1,600,000 distinct CDR3 sequences, with less than 40% occurring only once. Sequencing was performed on cord blood. The receptors come from a newborn girl in good health. Each CDR3 is given with its conserved first and last residue. A D gene is named only where the DNA matches it firmly. Size tells how often a clone was seen (once, few, many) or the class of an expanded clone, and some rows leave it out.

len: 12
v_gene: TRBV29-1
d_gene: TRBD1
j_gene: TRBJ2-2
abundance: NA
CDR3aa: CSVDRGPGELFF
CDR3nt: TGCAGCGTAGACAGGGGCCCCGGGGAGCTGTTTTTT

len: 15
v_gene: TRBV7-2
d_gene: TRBD1
j_gene: TRBJ1-1
abundance: NA
CDR3aa: CASSLAIQQGTEAFF
CDR3nt: TGTGCCAGCAGCTTAGCCATCCAACAGGGGACTGAAGCTTTCTTT

len: 14
v_gene: TRBV20-1
d_gene: TRBD2
j_gene: TRBJ2-5
abundance: NA
CDR3aa: CSARDASGEETQYF
CDR3nt: TGCAGTGCTAGAGACGCTAGCGGGGAAGAGACCCAGTACTTC

len: 15
v_gene: TRBV5-6
d_gene: TRBD1
j_gene: TRBJ2-3
abundance: NA
CDR3aa: CASSPGQIARNTQYF
CDR3nt: TGTGCCAGCAGCCCGGGACAGATAGCAAGGAATACGCAGTATTTT

len: 16
v_gene: TRBV7-2
d_gene: TRBD2
j_gene: TRBJ2-3
abundance: NA
CDR3aa: CASSFGLAGGRDTQYF
CDR3nt: TGTGCCAGCAGCTTCGGACTAGCGGGGGGTAGGGATACGCAGTATTTT

len: 17
v_gene: TRBV9
d_gene: TRBD2
j_gene: TRBJ2-3
abundance: once
CDR3aa: CASSPILAGGRADTQYF
CDR3nt: TGTGCCAGCAGCCCAATTCTTGCGGGAGGGAGGGCAGATACGCAGTATTTT

len: 15
v_gene: TRBV5-5
d_gene: NA
j_gene: TRBJ2-3
abundance: NA
CDR3aa: CASDQGSYPGDTQYF
CDR3nt: TGTGCCAGCGACCAGGGGTCATACCCAGGGGATACGCAGTATTTT

len: 13
v_gene: TRBV2
d_gene: NA
j_gene: TRBJ2-3
abundance: NA
CDR3aa: CASSETGSDTQYF
CDR3nt: TGTGCCAGCAGCGAAACAGGGTCGGATACGCAGTATTTT

len: 14
v_gene: TRBV29-1
d_gene: TRBD1
j_gene: TRBJ2-1
abundance: many
CDR3aa: CSAGQGINYNEQFF
CDR3nt: TGCAGCGCTGGACAGGGAATTAACTACAATGAGCAGTTCTTC

len: 14
v_gene: TRBV18
d_gene: NA
j_gene: TRBJ2-5
abundance: once
CDR3aa: CASSPAGASNEQYF
CDR3nt: TGTGCCAGCTCACCAGCGGGGGCAAGCAATGAGCAGTACTTC

len: 15
v_gene: TRBV29-1
d_gene: TRBD1
j_gene: TRBJ1-5
abundance: few
CDR3aa: CSVASGQGSNQPQHF
CDR3nt: TGCAGCGTTGCTTCGGGACAGGGGAGCAATCAGCCCCAGCATTTT

len: 16
v_gene: TRBV5-6
d_gene: NA
j_gene: TRBJ2-3
abundance: NA
CDR3aa: CASSLTGTVLTDTQYF
CDR3nt: TGTGCCAGCAGCCTCACCGGGACGGTTCTCACAGATACGCAGTATTTT

len: 15
v_gene: TRBV20-1
d_gene: TRBD2
j_gene: TRBJ2-3
abundance: NA
CDR3aa: CSARDTSGSFDTQYF
CDR3nt: TGCAGTGCTAGAGATACAAGCGGGAGTTTTGATACGCAGTATTTT

len: 15
v_gene: TRBV3-1
d_gene: NA
j_gene: TRBJ1-5
abundance: NA
CDR3aa: CASSPAKGPHQPQHF
CDR3nt: TGTGCCAGCAGCCCAGCGAAGGGGCCCCATCAGCCCCAGCATTTT

len: 14
v_gene: TRBV7-8
d_gene: NA
j_gene: TRBJ2-5
abundance: NA
CDR3aa: CASSSTRVKETQYF
CDR3nt: TGTGCCAGCAGCTCGACCAGGGTGAAAGAGACCCAGTACTTC

len: 15
v_gene: TRBV2
d_gene: NA
j_gene: TRBJ2-4
abundance: few
CDR3aa: CASSPLVGAKNIQYF
CDR3nt: TGTGCCAGCAGCCCGCTGGTAGGAGCCAAAAACATTCAGTACTTC

len: 16
v_gene: TRBV10-2
d_gene: TRBD1
j_gene: TRBJ1-5
abundance: few
CDR3aa: CASSETGTGKDQPQHF
CDR3nt: TGCGCCAGCAGTGAGACCGGGACAGGGAAAGATCAGCCCCAGCATTTT

len: 14
v_gene: TRBV5-1
d_gene: NA
j_gene: TRBJ2-6
abundance: NA
CDR3aa: CASSLFDGANVLTF
CDR3nt: TGCGCCAGCAGCTTGTTTGACGGGGCCAACGTCCTGACTTTC

len: 14
v_gene: TRBV3-1
d_gene: NA
j_gene: TRBJ2-7
abundance: few
CDR3aa: CASSQGGASYEQYF
CDR3nt: TGTGCCAGCAGCCAAGGTGGCGCTAGCTACGAGCAGTACTTC

len: 16
v_gene: TRBV20-1
d_gene: TRBD2
j_gene: TRBJ2-1
abundance: few
CDR3aa: CSARESGRSSYNEQFF
CDR3nt: TGCAGTGCTAGAGAAAGCGGGAGGAGCTCCTACAATGAGCAGTTCTTC

len: 15
v_gene: TRBV20-1
d_gene: TRBD1
j_gene: TRBJ2-1
abundance: few
CDR3aa: CSAETNRDSYNEQFF
CDR3nt: TGCAGTGCCGAGACCAACCGGGACAGCTACAATGAGCAGTTCTTC

len: 14
v_gene: TRBV2
d_gene: NA
j_gene: TRBJ1-2
abundance: NA
CDR3aa: CASSVGGVGYGYTF
CDR3nt: TGTGCCAGCAGTGTAGGGGGAGTTGGGTATGGCTACACCTTC

len: 16
v_gene: TRBV11-2
d_gene: TRBD2
j_gene: TRBJ2-3
abundance: NA
CDR3aa: CASSLGLAKSTDTQYF
CDR3nt: TGTGCCAGCAGCTTAGGACTAGCTAAAAGCACAGATACGCAGTATTTT

len: 14
v_gene: TRBV21-1
d_gene: NA
j_gene: TRBJ2-1
abundance: NA
CDR3aa: CASSKKRDGYEQFF
CDR3nt: TGTGCCAGCAGCAAAAAGCGGGACGGGTACGAGCAGTTCTTC

len: 13
v_gene: TRBV20-1
d_gene: NA
j_gene: TRBJ2-7
abundance: few
CDR3aa: CSAGNRGLRFEYF
CDR3nt: TGCAGTGCGGGCAACAGGGGACTAAGGTTTGAGTACTTC

len: 12
v_gene: TRBV19
d_gene: NA
j_gene: TRBJ1-5
abundance: NA
CDR3aa: CASSWRDQPQHF
CDR3nt: TGTGCCAGTAGTTGGCGGGATCAGCCCCAGCATTTT

len: 13
v_gene: TRBV6-5
d_gene: NA
j_gene: TRBJ2-3
abundance: NA
CDR3aa: CARSYYDSDTQYF
CDR3nt: TGTGCCCGCAGTTACTATGACTCAGATACGCAGTATTTT

len: 14
v_gene: TRBV12-3/TRBV12-4
d_gene: NA
j_gene: TRBJ1-5
abundance: NA
CDR3aa: CASSPARGNQPQHF
CDR3nt: TGTGCCAGCAGTCCGGCTCGGGGTAATCAGCCCCAGCATTTT

len: 15
v_gene: TRBV4-1
d_gene: NA
j_gene: TRBJ1-2
abundance: few
CDR3aa: CASSRDSQAYYGYTF
CDR3nt: TGCGCCAGCAGCCGAGATAGCCAGGCCTACTATGGCTACACCTTC

len: 14
v_gene: TRBV29-1
d_gene: TRBD2
j_gene: TRBJ2-1
abundance: few
CDR3aa: CSVQGLAGDNEQFF
CDR3nt: TGCAGCGTCCAGGGACTAGCGGGGGACAATGAGCAGTTCTTC

len: 12
v_gene: TRBV20-1
d_gene: TRBD1
j_gene: TRBJ2-7
abundance: few
CDR3aa: CSAMQGAGEQYF
CDR3nt: TGCAGTGCTATGCAGGGGGCTGGGGAGCAGTACTTC

len: 14
v_gene: TRBV20-1
d_gene: NA
j_gene: TRBJ1-2
abundance: NA
CDR3aa: CSASPQRLLSGYTF
CDR3nt: TGCAGTGCTAGCCCCCAAAGACTGCTCAGCGGCTACACCTTC

len: 15
v_gene: TRBV9
d_gene: TRBD2
j_gene: TRBJ2-3
abundance: NA
CDR3aa: CASSTLAGVRDTQYF
CDR3nt: TGTGCCAGCAGCACATTAGCGGGAGTTAGAGATACGCAGTATTTT

len: 14
v_gene: TRBV2
d_gene: TRBD2
j_gene: TRBJ2-1
abundance: NA
CDR3aa: CAGRTSGGENEQFF
CDR3nt: TGTGCCGGAAGGACTAGCGGGGGGGAGAATGAGCAGTTCTTC

len: 15
v_gene: TRBV20-1
d_gene: TRBD2
j_gene: TRBJ2-7
abundance: NA
CDR3aa: CSARTPGLYYNEQYF
CDR3nt: TGCAGTGCAAGAACCCCGGGACTATACTACAATGAGCAGTACTTC

len: 14
v_gene: TRBV27
d_gene: TRBD2
j_gene: TRBJ2-7
abundance: NA
CDR3aa: CASSFLAATYEQYF
CDR3nt: TGTGCCAGCAGTTTTCTAGCGGCGACCTACGAGCAGTACTTC

len: 15
v_gene: TRBV20-1
d_gene: TRBD2
j_gene: TRBJ2-7
abundance: few
CDR3aa: CSAQRGAPALYEQYF
CDR3nt: TGCAGTGCACAGCGGGGGGCCCCCGCTCTGTACGAGCAGTACTTC

len: 15
v_gene: TRBV5-1
d_gene: NA
j_gene: TRBJ1-2
abundance: NA
CDR3aa: CASSLASGTHYGYTF
CDR3nt: TGCGCCAGCAGCTTGGCGTCGGGGACCCACTATGGCTACACCTTC

len: 14
v_gene: TRBV13
d_gene: NA
j_gene: TRBJ2-7
abundance: NA
CDR3aa: CASSLVKTRNEQYF
CDR3nt: TGTGCCAGCAGCTTAGTCAAGACTAGAAATGAGCAGTACTTC

len: 14
v_gene: TRBV12-3/TRBV12-4
d_gene: NA
j_gene: TRBJ1-2
abundance: few
CDR3aa: CASTWGTPSYGYTF
CDR3nt: TGTGCCAGCACATGGGGGACACCAAGCTATGGCTACACCTTC

len: 14
v_gene: TRBV28
d_gene: TRBD1
j_gene: TRBJ1-4
abundance: NA
CDR3aa: CASSNTGGWEKLFF
CDR3nt: TGTGCCAGCAGTAATACAGGGGGGTGGGAAAAACTGTTTTTT

len: 15
v_gene: TRBV20-1
d_gene: NA
j_gene: TRBJ1-4
abundance: NA
CDR3aa: CSARDNSVAARILFF
CDR3nt: TGCAGTGCTAGAGATAATTCGGTGGCAGCCCGAATACTGTTTTTT

len: 15
v_gene: TRBV28
d_gene: NA
j_gene: TRBJ2-5
abundance: NA
CDR3aa: CASSDRQGGKRAQYF
CDR3nt: TGTGCCAGCAGTGACCGCCAGGGAGGCAAGAGGGCCCAGTACTTC

len: 15
v_gene: TRBV6-1
d_gene: TRBD1
j_gene: TRBJ2-4
abundance: NA
CDR3aa: CASSHRGQEMNIQYF
CDR3nt: TGTGCCAGCAGCCACAGGGGGCAGGAAATGAACATTCAGTACTTC

len: 15
v_gene: TRBV4-2
d_gene: TRBD1
j_gene: TRBJ1-6
abundance: NA
CDR3aa: CASSQGQGGNSPLHF
CDR3nt: TGTGCCAGCAGCCAAGGACAGGGGGGGAATTCACCCCTCCACTTT

len: 15
v_gene: TRBV28
d_gene: NA
j_gene: TRBJ2-7
abundance: NA
CDR3aa: CASSLPGGRTGELYF
CDR3nt: TGTGCCAGCAGTCTCCCAGGGGGGAGGACCGGGGAGCTGTACTTC

len: 14
v_gene: TRBV5-1
d_gene: NA
j_gene: TRBJ2-3
abundance: NA
CDR3aa: CASSTASEADTQYF
CDR3nt: TGCGCCAGCAGTACCGCATCGGAGGCAGATACGCAGTATTTT

len: 14
v_gene: TRBV4-2
d_gene: NA
j_gene: TRBJ1-1
abundance: few
CDR3aa: CASSQPVKDTEAFF
CDR3nt: TGTGCCAGCAGCCAGCCCGTAAAGGACACTGAAGCTTTCTTT

len: 15
v_gene: TRBV3-1
d_gene: NA
j_gene: TRBJ2-7
abundance: NA
CDR3aa: CASSQGLDFAYEQYF
CDR3nt: TGTGCCAGCAGCCAAGGGCTAGACTTTGCCTACGAGCAGTACTTC

len: 15
v_gene: TRBV5-4
d_gene: NA
j_gene: TRBJ2-1
abundance: NA
CDR3aa: CASSLAPLGYNEQFF
CDR3nt: TGTGCCAGCAGCTTGGCCCCCCTAGGGTACAATGAGCAGTTCTTC

len: 15
v_gene: TRBV2
d_gene: NA
j_gene: TRBJ2-3
abundance: few
CDR3aa: CASTQQTGFTDTQYF
CDR3nt: TGTGCCAGCACTCAACAAACGGGGTTCACAGATACGCAGTATTTT

len: 13
v_gene: TRBV15
d_gene: NA
j_gene: TRBJ1-2
abundance: few
CDR3aa: CATSRKGVLGYTF
CDR3nt: TGTGCCACCAGCAGAAAAGGCGTTCTGGGCTACACCTTC

len: 16
v_gene: TRBV12-3/TRBV12-4
d_gene: TRBD1
j_gene: TRBJ1-2
abundance: many
CDR3aa: CASSVLTGPANYGYTF
CDR3nt: TGTGCCAGCAGCGTCCTGACAGGGCCAGCTAACTATGGCTACACCTTC

len: 16
v_gene: TRBV7-2
d_gene: NA
j_gene: TRBJ2-3
abundance: NA
CDR3aa: CASSSAGPQSTDTQYF
CDR3nt: TGTGCCAGCAGCTCCGCGGGACCCCAGAGCACAGATACGCAGTATTTT

len: 11
v_gene: TRBV20-1
d_gene: NA
j_gene: TRBJ1-2
abundance: NA
CDR3aa: CSASDTSGYTF
CDR3nt: TGCAGTGCTAGTGATACGAGTGGCTACACCTTC

len: 12
v_gene: TRBV7-2
d_gene: NA
j_gene: TRBJ2-7
abundance: NA
CDR3aa: CASSLDYFEQYF
CDR3nt: TGTGCCAGCAGCTTAGACTACTTCGAGCAGTACTTC

len: 17
v_gene: TRBV7-8
d_gene: TRBD1
j_gene: TRBJ2-1
abundance: NA
CDR3aa: CASRRQGPEAFYNEQFF
CDR3nt: TGTGCCAGCCGTAGACAGGGCCCGGAGGCCTTTTACAATGAGCAGTTCTTC

len: 15
v_gene: TRBV4-2
d_gene: TRBD2
j_gene: TRBJ2-3
abundance: NA
CDR3aa: CASSQDPSGTDTQYF
CDR3nt: TGTGCCAGCAGCCAAGACCCTAGCGGGACAGATACGCAGTATTTT

len: 20
v_gene: TRBV4-2
d_gene: TRBD2
j_gene: TRBJ2-7
abundance: NA
CDR3aa: CASSQEPGLAGGQFYNEQYF
CDR3nt: TGTGCCAGCAGCCAAGAACCCGGACTAGCGGGGGGGCAGTTCTACAATGAGCAGTACTTC

len: 15
v_gene: TRBV5-5
d_gene: NA
j_gene: TRBJ2-7
abundance: few
CDR3aa: CASSLTGNNLYEQYF
CDR3nt: TGTGCCAGCAGCTTGACAGGGAATAACCTCTACGAGCAGTACTTC